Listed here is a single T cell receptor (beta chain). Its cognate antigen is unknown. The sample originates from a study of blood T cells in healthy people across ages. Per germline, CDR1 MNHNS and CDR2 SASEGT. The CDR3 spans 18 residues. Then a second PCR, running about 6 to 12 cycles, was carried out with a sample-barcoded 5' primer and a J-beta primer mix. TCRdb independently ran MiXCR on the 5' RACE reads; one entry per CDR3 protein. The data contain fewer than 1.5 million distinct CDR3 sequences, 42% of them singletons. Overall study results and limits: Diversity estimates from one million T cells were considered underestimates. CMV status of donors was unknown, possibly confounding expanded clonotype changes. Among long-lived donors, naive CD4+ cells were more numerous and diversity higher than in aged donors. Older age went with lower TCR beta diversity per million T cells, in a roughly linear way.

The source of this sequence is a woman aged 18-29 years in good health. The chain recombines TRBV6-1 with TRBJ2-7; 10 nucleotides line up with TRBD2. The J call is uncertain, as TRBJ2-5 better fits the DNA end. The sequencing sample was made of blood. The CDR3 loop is CASSDQLAGILLGETQYF. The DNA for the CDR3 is TGTGCCAGCAGTGACCAACTAGCGGGGATCCTACTCGGAGAGACCCAGTACTTC.